The 18 T cell receptor beta chains reported below all come from one sample, sequenced in a study of blood T cell repertoires in COVID-19. Method: immunoSEQ multiplex PCR; TCRdb's copy keeps in-frame clones and lacks some. The sample has 63,000 or so clones, roughly 82% seen once. Sequencing input: peripheral blood. These receptors originate from a human donor in a cohort sampled during active COVID-19.

V gene TRBV2 combines with J gene TRBJ2-7, with 8 bases lining up with TRBD1. The V gene's germline CDR1 is SNHLY and CDR2 FYNNEI. The CDR3 spans 15 residues. Trimming removed 9 bases from V and 0 bases from J; junction bases left unmatched: 10. The CDR3 DNA sequence: TGTGCCAGTAGAAGACGACAGGGGCCCTCCTACGAGCAGTACTTC. This encodes CASRRRQGPSYEQYF.

In the case of this clone: The same CDR3 is also encoded by other DNA sequences in this sample. The chain combines TRBV5-1 with TRBJ1-1; D not certain. Germline-derived CDR1 and CDR2 are SGHRS and YFSETQ. There are 14 residues in the CDR3. V lost 3 bases and J lost 1, with 10 bases in between. For the CDR3, the DNA is TGCGCCAGCAGCTCAGAGGGCGCGAACACTGAAGCTTTCTTT. It codes for CASSSEGANTEAFF.

The chain carries TRBV3-1 (or the pseudogene TRBV3-2) and TRBJ1-4; possible D gene TRBD1, 6 bases. This CDR3 has 13 residues. The V gene's germline CDR1 is LGHDT and CDR2 YNNKEL (reference sequence). Trimming removed 5 bases at V and 8 bases at J, with 12 bases between. The CDR3 coding sequence is TGTGCCAGCAGCGTCGGGACACAAGAAAAACTGTTTTTT. This gives the protein CASSVGTQEKLFF.

This rearrangement joins TRBV7-2 to TRBJ1-1; D gene uncertain. The CDR3 loop spans 14 amino acids. V was clipped by 3 bases and J by 1 base, with 9 bases between them. The germline V gene has CDR1 SGHTA and CDR2 FQGNSA. The CDR3 protein is CASSLRARNTEAFF. The CDR3 DNA sequence: TGTGCCAGCAGCTTGAGGGCCAGGAACACTGAAGCTTTCTTT.

The V gene is TRBV11-2, the J gene TRBJ2-7; D ambiguous. Germline CDR1 SGHAT, CDR2 FQNNGV. This CDR3 region has 14 residues. V was trimmed by 5 bases and J by 2 bases, leaving 13 bases between them. CDR3 region: CASSPTVNTYEQYF. CDR3 DNA: TGTGCCAGCAGCCCGACTGTGAATACCTACGAGCAGTACTTC. The whole variable domain, filled in from reference TRBV11-2 and TRBJ2-7, reads EAGVAQSPRYKIIEKRQSVAFWCNPISGHATLYWYQQILGQGPKLLIQFQNNGVVDDSQLPKDRFSAERLKGVDSTLKIQPAKLEDSAVYLCASSPTVNTYEQYFGPGTRLTVT.

The sample holds one count of this clone. This rearrangement joins TRBV30 to TRBJ1-2; 7 nucleotides agree with TRBD1. In germline, CDR1 is GTSNPN, CDR2 SVGIG (reference sequence). The V gene end was trimmed by 3 bases and the J gene end by 2 bases; junction bases not matched to a gene: 3. The CDR3 has 13 residues. The CDR3 spells CAWSEGQNYGYTF. CDR3 nucleotide sequence: TGTGCCTGGAGCGAGGGACAGAACTATGGCTACACCTTC.

The V and J genes are TRBV10-2 and TRBJ2-3, with TRBD2 matching 8 bases. The trim removed 9 bases at V and 2 bases at J, leaving 7 bases unmatched. This CDR3 comprises 14 residues. CDR1 is WSHSY, CDR2 SAAADI, per germline. CDR3 nucleotide sequence: TGCGCCAGTAGACGGGGGGGCGACACAGATACGCAGTATTTT. Translating gives CASRRGGDTDTQYF.

The V call is TRBV2, the J call TRBJ2-7; 10 bases agree with TRBD2. This CDR3 comprises 15 residues. Germline trimming cut 6 bases from V and 6 bases from J; bases unmatched to any gene: 11. Germline V lookup: CDR1 SNHLY, CDR2 FYNNEI. The CDR3 protein is CASRKRSGGDSEQYF. The CDR3 nucleotides are TGTGCCAGCAGGAAAAGGAGCGGGGGGGACTCCGAGCAGTACTTC.

The chain carries TRBV19 and TRBJ1-1; D possibly corresponds to TRBD1 (5 bases). This CDR3 spans 16 amino acids. V was trimmed by 3 bases and J by 7 bases, leaving 21 bases between them. Germline V gives CDR1 LNHDA, CDR2 SQIVND (reference sequence). DNA of the CDR3: TGTGCCAGTAGTATCTCGCAGGGATGGAGAATTGGTGAAGCTTTCTTT. Residues: CASSISQGWRIGEAFF.

J is TRBJ1-4 and V is TRBV6-5; 7 bases map to TRBD1. The J segment lost 5 bases and the V segment lost 6 bases, leaving 6 bases of the junction unmatched. CDR1 is MNHEY, CDR2 SVGAGI, per germline. CDR3 length: 14 amino acids. The CDR3 protein is CASRPGTENEKLFF. CDR3 nucleotide sequence: TGTGCCAGCAGGCCCGGGACAGAGAATGAAAAACTGTTTTTT.

The chain recombines TRBV5-1 with TRBJ2-3; maybe TRBD2 (6 bases). The length of the CDR3 is 15 residues. The V and J ends lost 4 bases and 2 bases respectively, with 14 bases between them. Germline V gives CDR1 SGHRS, CDR2 YFSETQ. DNA of the CDR3: TGCGCCAGCAGCCCCCTCGGGGGATTCACAGATACGCAGTATTTT. Residues: CASSPLGGFTDTQYF.

The gene calls are TRBV5-1 and TRBJ1-1; D might be TRBD1 (5 bases). CDR1 and CDR2 from the germline V gene are SGHRS and YFSETQ. The CDR3 consists of 15 residues. V lost 3 bases and J 0 bases, leaving 12 bases between the germline ends. The CDR3 region is CASSSLGAVNTEAFF. CDR3 nucleotides: TGCGCCAGCAGCTCCCTAGGGGCTGTGAACACTGAAGCTTTCTTT.

CDR3 DNA: TGTGCCAGCAGTCCACCGGGACAGGTCCTCGCCTACGAGCAGTACTTC. Translated: CASSPPGQVLAYEQYF. V usage is TRBV28 and J usage is TRBJ2-7; TRBD1 matches 8 bases. The CDR3 covers 16 residues. From germline, CDR1 is MDHEN and CDR2 SYDVKM. The V gene end was trimmed by 5 bases and the J gene end by 2 bases; junction bases not matched to a gene: 11.

The chain is built from TRBV6-6 and TRBJ2-5; 8 bases agree with TRBD2. The CDR3 totals 15 residues. The germline CDR1 and CDR2 sequences are MNHNY and SVGAGI (reference sequence). V lost 6 bases and J lost 5; bases outside the gene matches: 11. CDR3 DNA: TGTGCCAGCAGACAGACGCGGGGGGAGGGGGAGACCCAGTACTTC. As protein: CASRQTRGEGETQYF.

The gene calls are TRBV28 and TRBJ2-5; 10 bases match TRBD2. The CDR3 runs 13 residues. The V segment lost 9 bases and the J segment 3 bases; nucleotides outside the gene matches: 4. The germline V gene has CDR1 MDHEN and CDR2 SYDVKM. The CDR3 is CASLAGGKETQYF. The CDR3 coding sequence is TGTGCCAGTTTAGCGGGGGGTAAAGAGACCCAGTACTTC.

The count of this clone is one. The chain uses TRBV28 and TRBJ2-1; 7 nucleotides match TRBD1. This CDR3 comprises 16 residues. V dropped 5 bases and J dropped 7; count of bases not matched to a gene: 14. Germline V gene data show CDR1 as MDHEN and CDR2 as SYDVKM. The CDR3 protein is CASSLYRGPPGNEQFF. The CDR3 nucleotides are TGTGCCAGCAGTCTCTACAGGGGTCCCCCAGGGAATGAGCAGTTCTTC.

V gene TRBV30 combines with J gene TRBJ2-5; 12 bases are shared with TRBD1. The CDR3 extends over 15 amino acids. The V gene's germline CDR1 is GTSNPN and CDR2 SVGIG (reference sequence). V shed 2 bases, J shed 4 bases, and the junction held 5 bases outside the gene matches. The CDR3 DNA sequence: TGTGCCTGGAGTCCCTGGGACAGGGGGCGAGAGACCCAGTACTTC. This encodes CAWSPWDRGRETQYF. The full variable domain, with the rest looked up from reference TRBV30 and TRBJ2-5, is SQTIHQWPATLVQPVGSPLSLECTVEGTSNPNLYWYRQAAGRGLQLLFYSVGIGQISSEVPQNLSASRPQDRQFILSSKKLLLSDSGFYLCAWSPWDRGRETQYFGPGTRLLVL.

This clone was detected a few times. J is TRBJ1-5 and V is TRBV6-1; 8 nucleotides agree with TRBD1. V was clipped by 3 bases and J by 0 bases; unmatched bases: 7. CDR1 is MNHNS, CDR2 SASEGT, per germline. The CDR3 consists of 17 residues. CDR3 region: CASSEGTGYYSNQPQHF. The CDR3 DNA sequence: TGTGCCAGCAGTGAGGGGACAGGATACTATAGCAATCAGCCCCAGCATTTT.